This paragraph covers one TCR beta chain sequence. The CDR3 consists of 10 residues. Germline V lookup: CDR1 DFQATT, CDR2 SNEGSKA (reference sequence). V was trimmed by 3 bases and J by 6 bases, leaving 6 bases between them. This entry comes from a study of blood T cell repertoires in COVID-19. Study-level background: Samples of COVID-19 (acute and convalescent) were obtained from the United States, Italy and Spain. Sample material is recorded as cDNA or gDNA derived from T cells, B-cell-depleted T cells, or PBMCs.

Study processing details: Amplifying reference gene primers gave estimates of nucleated cell counts. Clones were sequenced by immunoSEQ multiplex PCR, and TCRdb holds only the in-frame ones, with some missing. The V and J calls and clone size were taken over from that table, and D and trimming were inferred from the DNA. The sample consists of about 93,000 clones, roughly 85% of them appearing once. This chain joins TRBV20-1 and TRBJ2-7; D may be TRBD2 (6 bases). The receptor's source is a human donor in a cohort sampled during active COVID-19. Material for sequencing was peripheral blood. The CDR3 sequence: CSASGSEQYF. CDR3 DNA sequence: TGCAGTGCTAGCGGGAGCGAGCAGTACTTC.